The present T cell receptor beta chain was sequenced within a study of blood T cell repertoires in COVID-19. Study at large: Sites across the United States, Italy and Spain contributed samples from acute and convalescent COVID-19. T cells, B-cell-depleted T cells, or PBMCs supplied cDNA or gDNA.

A few counts support this clone. In the authors' methods: For nucleated cells, counts were estimated from reference gene primer amplification. The table came from immunoSEQ multiplex PCR; TCRdb's copy has only in-frame clones and leaves some out. V and J calls and clone size are as listed in that table; D and trimming were resolved from the DNA. Among more than 200,000 clones listed, about four fifths were seen once. The CDR3 has 15 residues. CDR1 is SGHRS, CDR2 YFSETQ, per germline. Trimming stripped 0 bases from V and 4 bases from J, with 11 bases between. Sequencing was carried out using peripheral blood. The chain combines TRBV5-1 with TRBJ2-1; D remains ambiguous. The clonotype was recovered from a man aged 50 to 60 with active or convalescent COVID-19. CDR3 in DNA: TGCGCCAGCAGCTTGGAGGCGGTTAGATACAATGAGCAGTTCTTC. Translation gives CASSLEAVRYNEQFF.